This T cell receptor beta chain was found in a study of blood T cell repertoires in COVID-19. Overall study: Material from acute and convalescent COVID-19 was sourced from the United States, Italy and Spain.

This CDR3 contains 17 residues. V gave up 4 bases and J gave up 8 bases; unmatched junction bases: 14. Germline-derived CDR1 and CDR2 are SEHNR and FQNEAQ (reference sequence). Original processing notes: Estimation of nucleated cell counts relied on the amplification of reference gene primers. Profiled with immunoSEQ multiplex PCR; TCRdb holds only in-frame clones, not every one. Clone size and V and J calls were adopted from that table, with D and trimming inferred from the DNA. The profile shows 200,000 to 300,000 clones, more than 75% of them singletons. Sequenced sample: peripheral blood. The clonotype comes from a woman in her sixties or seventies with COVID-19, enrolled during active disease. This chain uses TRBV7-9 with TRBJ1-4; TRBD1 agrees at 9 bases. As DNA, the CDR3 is TGTGCCAGCAGCTCGAAACCCGGGACAGGGATGGGAGAAAAACTGTTTTTT. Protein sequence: CASSSKPGTGMGEKLFF.